The 20 T cell receptor beta chains in this list originate from one sample, sequenced in a study of early T cells in non-severe SARS-CoV-2 infection. TCRdb called the 5' RACE reads again in MiXCR, with one record for every CDR3 protein. Of 50,000 to 75,000 distinct CDR3 sequences in the sample, approximately 9.2% were seen once. This sample comprised whole blood, obtained at baseline. These receptors came from an adult who was a healthcare worker with PCR-confirmed SARS-CoV-2 infection or an uninfected control (not recorded which).

The chain couples TRBV5-1 to TRBJ2-1; 13 bases are shared with TRBD2. V was pared by 7 bases and J by 0 bases, with 1 base of the junction left unmatched. Germline V lookup: CDR1 SGHRS, CDR2 YFSETQ. CDR3 size: 15 residues. The CDR3 region is CASGTSGVSYNEQFF. In nucleotides, the CDR3 is TGCGCCAGCGGGACTAGCGGGGTCTCCTACAATGAGCAGTTCTTC. The variable domain in full, completed from reference TRBV5-1 and TRBJ2-1, reads KAGVTQTPRYLIKTRGQQVTLSCSPISGHRSVSWYQQTPGQGLQFLFEYFSETQRNKGNFPGRFSGRQFSNSRSEMNVSTLELGDSALYLCASGTSGVSYNEQFFGPGTRLTVL.

This clonotype was seen a few times. The V call is TRBV29-1, the J call TRBJ2-1; D unclear. Trimming stripped 5 bases from V and 4 bases from J, with 9 bases between. Germline assignment: CDR1 SQVTM and CDR2 ANQGSEA. This CDR3 has 12 residues. CDR3 in amino acids: CSVSFGYNEQFF. CDR3 DNA sequence: TGCAGCGTTTCATTCGGGTACAATGAGCAGTTCTTC.

This clonotype was seen more than once but under ten times. This sequence joins TRBV18 and TRBJ2-7, with 9 nucleotides matching TRBD2. Trimming removed 5 bases from V and 4 bases from J; junction bases left unmatched: 3. Looked up from germline, CDR1 is KGHSH and CDR2 is LQKENI. The CDR3 covers 13 residues. CDR3 in DNA: TGTGCCAGCTCAGCGCTAGCGGGGTACGAGCAGTACTTC. Its translation is CASSALAGYEQYF. Drawing the rest from reference TRBV18 and TRBJ2-7, the complete variable domain is NAGVMQNPRHLVRRRGQEARLRCSPMKGHSHVYWYRQLPEEGLKFMVYLQKENIIDESGMPKERFSAEFPKEGPSILRIQQVVRGDSAAYFCASSALAGYEQYFGPGTRLTVT.

In regard to this clonotype: Just one base apart from a much larger clone, this may be a read error. The chain joins TRBV7-8 to TRBJ2-7; tentatively, D is TRBD2 (5 bases). The CDR3 contains 13 residues. Trimming removed 5 bases at V and 8 bases at J, with 16 bases between. In germline, CDR1 is SGHVS, CDR2 FQNEAQ. DNA of the CDR3: TGTGCCAGCAGCGGACGGGGATGGTACAAGCAGTACTTC. Translation gives CASSGRGWYKQYF.

This clonotype was recorded at least ten times. V usage is TRBV5-4 and J usage is TRBJ1-1; no definite D call. This CDR3 contains 15 residues. Trimming pared 0 bases from V and 10 bases from J, leaving 19 bases between. The germline CDR1 and CDR2 sequences are SGHNT and YYREEE (reference sequence). The CDR3 nucleotides read TGTGCCAGCAGCTTGGAGGAGGGTTCAAGGTTCGGAGCTTTCTTT. This codes for CASSLEEGSRFGAFF.

The chain couples TRBV9 to TRBJ2-1; TRBD1 is a possible D gene (6 bases). V dropped 3 bases and J dropped 4 bases, with 26 bases sitting between them. The length of the CDR3 is 19 residues. Germline CDR1 SGDLS, CDR2 YYNGEE. As DNA, the CDR3 is TGTGCCAGCAGCGAGACCTTACCACAGGGAAGAACTATTTACAATGAGCAGTTCTTC. Its protein product is CASSETLPQGRTIYNEQFF.

Ten or more counts support this clonotype. The chain links TRBV27 to TRBJ2-7; maybe TRBD1 (6 bases). The CDR3 is made up of 16 amino acids. The V gene lost 1 base and the J gene lost 3 bases, with 16 bases spanning the gap. CDR1 MNHEY and CDR2 SMNVEV come from the germline V gene (reference sequence). Here the CDR3 reads CASSLYVGQSYYEQYF. CDR3 bases: TGTGCCAGCAGTTTATACGTCGGACAGAGCTACTACGAGCAGTACTTC.

This clonotype was detected a few times. The CDR3 DNA reads TGCAGTGCTAGCAGGGTAGCGGGGGCCCCGGTGAATGAGCAGTTCTTC. Protein product: CSASRVAGAPVNEQFF. The chain is built from TRBV20-1 and TRBJ2-1; the match to TRBD2 covers 9 bases. Germline V gene data show CDR1 as DFQATT and CDR2 as SNEGSKA (reference sequence). V lost 3 bases and J lost 7; bases outside the gene matches: 13. The CDR3 runs 16 residues.

The V call is TRBV20-1, the J call TRBJ2-3; D is possibly TRBD2 (6 bases). Germline-derived CDR1 and CDR2 are DFQATT and SNEGSKA (reference sequence). Between the trimmed V and J ends, which lost 5 bases and 0 bases, there was a span of 15 bases. This CDR3 comprises 15 residues. This CDR3 reads CSASHLADSTDTQYF. The CDR3 region has the DNA TGCAGTGCTTCCCACTTAGCGGACAGCACAGATACGCAGTATTTT.

The chain employs TRBV6-2 or TRBV6-3 and TRBJ2-3; 8 bases fit TRBD2. Germline V gene sequence: CDR1 MNHEY, CDR2 SVGEGT. Losses at the gene ends were 5 bases for V and 6 bases for J; bases not matched to a gene: 7. The length of the CDR3 is 14 residues. The CDR3 sequence: CASSAPSGRDTQYF. The CDR3 region has the DNA TGTGCCAGCAGTGCACCTAGCGGGCGCGATACGCAGTATTTT.

This clonotype was seen a few times. The rearrangement joins TRBV13 to TRBJ2-1; D gene ambiguous. V was clipped by 3 bases and J by 5 bases, with 11 bases between them. The CDR3 length is 14 residues. CDR1 is PRHDT, CDR2 FYEKMQ, per germline (reference sequence). CDR3 sequence reads: CASSLRLLHNEQFF. CDR3 sequence (DNA): TGTGCCAGCAGCTTGCGGTTGCTCCACAATGAGCAGTTCTTC.

This clonotype was found many times. Here the CDR3 reads CASSPPPSAREKDGELFF. The CDR3 nucleotides read TGTGCCAGCAGCCCCCCCCCGAGCGCGCGGGAGAAGGACGGGGAGCTGTTTTTT. V is TRBV7-3 and J is TRBJ2-2, with 7 bases lining up with TRBD2. The CDR3 contains 18 residues. V shed 5 bases and J 7 bases; nucleotides not matched to a gene: 19. Germline lookup yields CDR1 SGHTA and CDR2 FQGTGA. Full variable domain (rest looked up from reference TRBV7-3 and TRBJ2-2): GAGVSQTPSNKVTEKGKYVELRCDPISGHTALYWYRQSLGQGPEFLIYFQGTGAADDSGLPNDRFFAVRPEGSVSTLKIQRTERGDSAVYLCASSPPPSAREKDGELFFGEGSRLTVL.

J is TRBJ2-3 and V is TRBV6-6; D gene ambiguous. The CDR3 is 14 amino acids. Germline loops: CDR1 MNHNY, CDR2 SVGAGI (reference sequence). V lost 7 bases and J 2 bases, leaving 13 bases between the germline ends. CDR3 nucleotides: TGTGCCAGCATTGTAGGATACCCCACAGATACGCAGTATTTT. Its translation: CASIVGYPTDTQYF.

V usage is TRBV19 and J usage is TRBJ2-7; 7 bases agree with TRBD1. The CDR3 is 14 amino acids. Looked up from germline, CDR1 is LNHDA and CDR2 is SQIVND (reference sequence). J gave up 5 bases and V 7 bases, and 11 bases lay outside the gene matches. The CDR3 spells CASTPTGSIDEQYF. CDR3 nucleotides: TGTGCCAGTACCCCGACAGGGTCAATCGACGAGCAGTACTTC.

This clonotype has a count of ten or more. The rearrangement links TRBV4-1 to TRBJ2-7, with a tentative D call TRBD2 (5 bases). Trimming removed 6 bases at V and 0 bases at J, with 12 bases between. This CDR3 has 14 residues. Germline CDR1 and CDR2: MGHRA and YSYEKL. Here the CDR3 reads CASSRPSLSYEQYF. The CDR3 DNA reads as TGCGCCAGCAGTCGGCCTAGCCTCTCCTACGAGCAGTACTTC.

The genes are TRBV18 and TRBJ2-3; D not resolved. Germline V lookup: CDR1 KGHSH, CDR2 LQKENI. The V end lost 0 bases, the J end lost 1 base, and 2 bases lay between the germline ends. The CDR3 runs 13 residues. The DNA of the CDR3 is TGTGCCAGCTCACCACCCCGCACAGATACGCAGTATTTT. Its protein product is CASSPPRTDTQYF.

This chain connects TRBV29-1 to TRBJ1-2; no clear D gene. There are 14 residues in the CDR3. The germline V gene has CDR1 SQVTM and CDR2 ANQGSEA. The ends were cut back, 4 bases at V and 7 bases at J, with 19 bases in the middle. The CDR3 loop reads CSVVVDPGEGGYTF. The CDR3 DNA is TGCAGCGTTGTTGTGGATCCCGGCGAGGGTGGCTACACCTTC.

This chain connects TRBV7-9 to TRBJ2-1, with D uncertain. The CDR3 loop spans 12 amino acids. V gave up 3 bases and J gave up 4 bases, with 4 bases separating them. Germline V gene sequence: CDR1 SEHNR, CDR2 FQNEAQ (reference sequence). Written as DNA, the CDR3 is TGTGCCAGCAGCTTTTCGTACAATGAGCAGTTCTTC. It codes for CASSFSYNEQFF.

CDR3 sequence: CASSPIDSGTGVEQYF. The CDR3 DNA reads as TGTGCCAGCAGCCCTATCGACTCCGGGACAGGGGTCGAGCAGTACTTC. This chain links TRBV9 with TRBJ2-7; 10 bases are a match to TRBD1. J was trimmed by 6 bases and V by 4 bases; bases with no gene match: 13. The CDR3 is made up of 16 amino acids. Germline V lookup: CDR1 SGDLS, CDR2 YYNGEE.

This chain links TRBV11-2 with TRBJ2-5; 10 bases align to TRBD2. From germline, CDR1 is SGHAT and CDR2 FQNNGV. The CDR3 loop spans 16 amino acids. V lost 2 bases and J lost 5; bases outside the gene matches: 8. The CDR3 nucleotides are TGTGCCAGCAGCTTACTTGTAGCGGGAGGTTCGGAGACCCAGTACTTC. This sequence encodes CASSLLVAGGSETQYF.